This TCR beta chain was profiled in a study of blood T cell repertoires in COVID-19. Across the study: The cDNA or gDNA used as material had been derived from T cells, B-cell-depleted T cells, or PBMCs.

The CDR3 has 17 residues. Germline CDR1 and CDR2: MNHEY and SMNVEV (reference sequence). V dropped 10 bases and J dropped 1 base, with 22 bases sitting between them. Libraries were prepared by immunoSEQ multiplex PCR; TCRdb keeps only in-frame clonotypes and omits some of them. The sample holds roughly 28,000 clones, 60% to 85% seen once. The sequenced sample was peripheral blood. The rearrangement links TRBV27 to TRBJ2-2; a weak D match, TRBD2 (5 bases). The origin of this receptor is a woman aged 70 to 79 with active or convalescent COVID-19. DNA of the CDR3: TGTGCCACCCAACCTTGGAGGACCTCTGGGAACACCGGGGAGCTGTTTTTT. The encoded protein is CATQPWRTSGNTGELFF.